This paragraph covers one TCR beta chain sequence. The data belong to a study of blood T cell repertoires in COVID-19. Produced via immunoSEQ multiplex PCR; TCRdb's table is partial and in-frame only. This sample has about 170,000 clones, with approximately 80% found just once. The CDR3 runs 12 residues. The V gene's germline CDR1 is MNHEY and CDR2 SVGAGI. J lost 5 bases, V lost 6 bases, and 3 bases had no gene match. The chain is built from TRBV6-5 and TRBJ1-1, with 7 positions matching TRBD1. This sequence originates from a woman older than 75 with COVID-19, enrolled during active disease. Material: peripheral blood. The CDR3 coding sequence is TGTGCCAGCAGATTGGGACAGACTGAAGCTTTCTTT. This codes for CASRLGQTEAFF.